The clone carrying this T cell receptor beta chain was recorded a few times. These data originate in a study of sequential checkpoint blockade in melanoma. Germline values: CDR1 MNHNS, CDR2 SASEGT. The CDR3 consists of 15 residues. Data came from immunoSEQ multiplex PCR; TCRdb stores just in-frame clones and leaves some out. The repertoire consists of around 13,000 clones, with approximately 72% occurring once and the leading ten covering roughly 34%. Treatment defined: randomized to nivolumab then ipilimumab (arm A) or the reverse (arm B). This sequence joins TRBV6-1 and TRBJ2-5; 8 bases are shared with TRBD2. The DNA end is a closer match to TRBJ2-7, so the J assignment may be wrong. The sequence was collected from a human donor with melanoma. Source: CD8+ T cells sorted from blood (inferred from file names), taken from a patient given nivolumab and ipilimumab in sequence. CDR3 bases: TGTGCCAGCAGTGAACGGTCTAGCGGGTTCTACGAGCAGTACTTC. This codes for CASSERSSGFYEQYF.